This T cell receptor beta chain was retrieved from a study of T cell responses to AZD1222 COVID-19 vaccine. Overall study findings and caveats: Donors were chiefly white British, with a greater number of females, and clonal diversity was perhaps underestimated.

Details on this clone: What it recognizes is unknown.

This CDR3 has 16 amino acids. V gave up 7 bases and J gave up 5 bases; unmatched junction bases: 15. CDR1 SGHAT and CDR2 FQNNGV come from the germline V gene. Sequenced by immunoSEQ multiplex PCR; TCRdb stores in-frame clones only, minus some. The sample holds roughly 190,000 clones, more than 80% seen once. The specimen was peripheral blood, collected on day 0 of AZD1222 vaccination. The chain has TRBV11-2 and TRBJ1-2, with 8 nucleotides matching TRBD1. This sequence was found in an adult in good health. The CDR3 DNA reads TGTGCCAGCACCCTTTTCGGGCCGCAGGGGGCATATGGCTACACCTTC. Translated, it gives CASTLFGPQGAYGYTF. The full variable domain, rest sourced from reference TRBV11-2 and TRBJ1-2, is EAGVAQSPRYKIIEKRQSVAFWCNPISGHATLYWYQQILGQGPKLLIQFQNNGVVDDSQLPKDRFSAERLKGVDSTLKIQPAKLEDSAVYLCASTLFGPQGAYGYTFGSGTRLTVV.